This T cell receptor (beta chain) emerged from a study of shared clonotypes between healthy human individuals. The protocol was immunoSEQ multiplex PCR, while the TCRdb copy is restricted to in-frame clones and leaves out a portion. The sample lists about 1.1 million clones; around 82% were seen once. The CDR3 runs 15 residues. The junction had 5 bases not matched to a gene; V was cut back by 4 bases and J by 2 bases. The germline V gene has CDR1 SQVTM and CDR2 ANQGSEA. The TCR originated in a man aged 18 to 30 in good health. Some clones in this sample may be carry-over from other donors' samples. Input material: memory CD4+ T cells from PBMCs. Subset reported: CD45RA-negative fraction. The rearrangement joins TRBV29-1 to TRBJ2-3; 11 nucleotides align to TRBD2. CDR3 in DNA: TGCAGCGTTGTCTTAGCGGGAGGGGTCACAGATACGCAGTATTTT. Protein product: CSVVLAGGVTDTQYF.